The 9 T cell receptor beta chains presented below share a single source sample, sequenced in a study of shared clonotypes between healthy human individuals. Profiling relied on immunoSEQ multiplex PCR, and the TCRdb table lists in-frame clones only, not all of them. This sample yields roughly 1,100,000 clones, of which around 76% are seen a single time; approximately 1.5% belongs to the top ten. The specimen sequenced was memory CD4+ T cells sorted from blood. The subset is: CD45RA-negative fraction. All receptors derive from a young man in good health.

The chain carries TRBV11-2 and TRBJ2-3; D gene uncertain. Trimming removed 3 bases at V and 1 base at J, with 5 bases between. The V gene's germline CDR1 is SGHAT and CDR2 FQNNGV. The CDR3 sequence is 13 residues long. The CDR3 region is CASSFQGTDTQYF. CDR3 nucleotide sequence: TGTGCCAGCAGCTTCCAGGGCACAGATACGCAGTATTTT.

V usage is TRBV2 and J usage is TRBJ2-7; D remains unclear. The length of the CDR3 is 12 residues. Trimming took off 8 bases at V and 5 bases at J, with 13 bases between the two ends. CDR1 and CDR2 (germline): SNHLY, FYNNEI. The DNA of the CDR3 is TGTGCCAGCCGCTCCTCCGGCCACGAGCAGTACTTC. Translated, it gives CASRSSGHEQYF. The complete variable domain, with remaining parts taken from reference TRBV2 and TRBJ2-7, reads EPEVTQTPSHQVTQMGQEVILRCVPISNHLYFYWYRQILGQKVEFLVSFYNNEISEKSEIFDDQFSVERPDGSNFTLKIRSTKLEDSAMYFCASRSSGHEQYFGPGTRLTVT.

About this clone: The same CDR3 also results from other DNA sequences found in this sample. The chain combines TRBV20-1 with TRBJ2-5; D ambiguous. Germline assignment: CDR1 DFQATT and CDR2 SNEGSKA (reference sequence). Trimming removed 0 bases from V and 5 bases from J, with 4 bases in between. The CDR3 length is 11 residues. CDR3 bases: TGCAGTGCTAGAGAAAGGGAGACCCAGTACTTC. It is translated as CSARERETQYF.

J is TRBJ2-1 and V is TRBV5-1; 7 bases are shared with TRBD2. The germline V gene encodes CDR1 SGHRS and CDR2 YFSETQ. CDR3 length: 15 residues. J lost 10 bases, V lost 5 bases, and 15 bases had no gene match. CDR3 nucleotides: TGCGCCAGCAGGGTGCCTAGCGGTTACGCCGGGGAGCAGTTCTTC. It yields the protein CASRVPSGYAGEQFF.

This clone was detected ten times or more. J is TRBJ1-1 and V is TRBV4-3; D may be TRBD1 (5 bases). The CDR3 has 15 residues. Trimming cost V 3 bases and J 3 bases, with 14 bases left between them. Germline CDR1 is LGHNA and CDR2 is YSLEER. The CDR3 sequence is CASSHKDSRDTEAFF. CDR3 bases: TGCGCCAGCAGCCACAAAGACAGCCGCGACACTGAAGCTTTCTTT.

As to this clone: A junction boundary mismatches the germline segment, possibly from a read error. V is TRBV2 and J is TRBJ2-7, with a weak D call TRBD2 (5 bases). Germline V gene data show CDR1 as SNHLY and CDR2 as FYNNEI. The length of the CDR3 is 11 residues. DNA of the CDR3: TGTGCCAGCAGGATCATGGGGAGTCAGGACTTC. Its protein product is CASRIMGSQDF.

The CDR3 spells CASSRTSGDMNTGELFF. CDR3 in DNA: TGTGCCAGCTCACGGACTAGCGGGGACATGAACACCGGGGAGCTGTTTTTT. The chain carries TRBV18 and TRBJ2-2; 12 nucleotides align to TRBD2. V lost 4 bases and J lost 1; bases outside the gene matches: 4. This CDR3 contains 17 residues. CDR1 is KGHSH, CDR2 LQKENI, per germline. The full variable domain, with the rest looked up from reference TRBV18 and TRBJ2-2, is NAGVMQNPRHLVRRRGQEARLRCSPMKGHSHVYWYRQLPEEGLKFMVYLQKENIIDESGMPKERFSAEFPKEGPSILRIQQVVRGDSAAYFCASSRTSGDMNTGELFFGEGSRLTVL.

This chain links TRBV9 with TRBJ2-2, with D possibly being TRBD2 (5 bases). Germline assignment: CDR1 SGDLS and CDR2 YYNGEE. Trimming removed 4 bases at V and 0 bases at J, with 13 bases between. This CDR3 has 16 amino acids. CDR3 sequence: CASSPRGSANTGELFF. DNA of the CDR3: TGTGCCAGCAGCCCCCGGGGTAGCGCGAACACCGGGGAGCTGTTTTTT.

J is TRBJ1-3 and V is TRBV10-3, with TRBD1 identical over 9 bases. V was pared by 7 bases and J by 5 bases, with 6 bases of the junction left unmatched. Per the germline V gene, CDR1 is ENHRY and CDR2 is SYGVKD. This CDR3 comprises 14 residues. The CDR3 DNA follows: TGTGCCATCAACAGGGGGCGCGATAGAAACACCATATATTTT. This encodes CAINRGRDRNTIYF.